This T cell receptor (beta chain) stems from a study of beta chain features in type 1 diabetes. In the case of this clone: The antigen remains unidentified.

The CDR3 length is 16 residues. With V trimmed by 8 bases and J by 5 bases, 10 bases remained unmatched. Per the germline V gene, CDR1 is MDHEN and CDR2 is SYDVKM. The authors sorted CD4+ naive, central memory, regulatory and stem cell-like memory cells via CD45RO/CCR7/CD25/CD127/CD95/CD27. The authors reverse transcribed all of the isolated RNA, so sequencing captured expressed TCRB transcripts. Using immunoSEQ multiplex PCR, the repertoire was profiled, and TCRdb retains in-frame clones only, with some absent. The sample consists of some 330,000 clones, around 10% of them appearing once. Study-level findings and limits: VDJ junctions in type 1 diabetes patients carried more deletions and fewer insertions. PCR might show a preference for shorter templates, equally across patients and controls.

The source is a woman in her thirties in good health. The chain carries TRBV28 and TRBJ2-1; 12 positions match TRBD2. Input material: naive CD4+ T cells from blood. CDR3 nucleotides: TGTGCCAGCGGGACCACAACTAGCGGGAGGAACAATGAGCAGTTCTTC. As protein: CASGTTTSGRNNEQFF.